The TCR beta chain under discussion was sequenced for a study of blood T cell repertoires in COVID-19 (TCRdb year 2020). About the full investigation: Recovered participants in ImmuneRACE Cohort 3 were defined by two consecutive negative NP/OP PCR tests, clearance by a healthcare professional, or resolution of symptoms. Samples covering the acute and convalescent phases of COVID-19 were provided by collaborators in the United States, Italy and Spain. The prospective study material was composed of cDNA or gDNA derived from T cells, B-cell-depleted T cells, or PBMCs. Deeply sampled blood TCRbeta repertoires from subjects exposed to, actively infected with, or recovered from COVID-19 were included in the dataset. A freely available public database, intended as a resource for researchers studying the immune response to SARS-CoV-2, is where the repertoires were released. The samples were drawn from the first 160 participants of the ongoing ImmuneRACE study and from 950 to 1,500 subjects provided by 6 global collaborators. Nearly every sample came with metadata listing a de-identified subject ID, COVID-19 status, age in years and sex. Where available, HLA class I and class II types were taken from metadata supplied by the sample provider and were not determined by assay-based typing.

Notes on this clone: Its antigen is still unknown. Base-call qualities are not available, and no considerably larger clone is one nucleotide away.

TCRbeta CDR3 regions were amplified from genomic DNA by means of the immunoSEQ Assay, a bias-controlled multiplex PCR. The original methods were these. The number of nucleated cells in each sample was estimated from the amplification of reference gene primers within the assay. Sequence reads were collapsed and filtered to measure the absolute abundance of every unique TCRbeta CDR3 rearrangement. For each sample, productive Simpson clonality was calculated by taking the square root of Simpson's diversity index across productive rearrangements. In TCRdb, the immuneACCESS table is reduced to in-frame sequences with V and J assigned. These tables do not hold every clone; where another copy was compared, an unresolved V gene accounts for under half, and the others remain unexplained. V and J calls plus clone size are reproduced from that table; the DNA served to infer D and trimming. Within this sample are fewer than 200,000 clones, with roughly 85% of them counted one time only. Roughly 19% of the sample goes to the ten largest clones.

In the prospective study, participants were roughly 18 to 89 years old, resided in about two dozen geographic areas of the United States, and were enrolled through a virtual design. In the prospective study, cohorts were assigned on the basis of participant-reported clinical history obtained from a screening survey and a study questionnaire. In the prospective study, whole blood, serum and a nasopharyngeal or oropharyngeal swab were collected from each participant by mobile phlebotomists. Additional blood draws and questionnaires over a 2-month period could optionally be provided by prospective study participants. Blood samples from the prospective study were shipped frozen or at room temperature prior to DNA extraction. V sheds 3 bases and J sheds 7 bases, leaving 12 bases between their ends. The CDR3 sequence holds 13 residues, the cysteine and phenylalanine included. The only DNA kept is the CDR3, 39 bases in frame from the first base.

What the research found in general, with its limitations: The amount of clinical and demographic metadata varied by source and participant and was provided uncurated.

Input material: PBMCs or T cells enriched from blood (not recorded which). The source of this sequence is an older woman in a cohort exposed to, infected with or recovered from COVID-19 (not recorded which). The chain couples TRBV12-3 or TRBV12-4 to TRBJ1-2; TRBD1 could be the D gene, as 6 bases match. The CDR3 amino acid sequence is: CASSFLSQGGYTF. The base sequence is TGTGCCAGCAGTTTTCTGTCACAGGGTGGCTACACCTTC.